Detailed here is one T cell receptor (beta chain). This entry belongs to a study of blood T cell repertoires in COVID-19. Turning to the study itself: Sites across the United States, Italy and Spain contributed samples from acute and convalescent COVID-19.

Libraries were prepared by immunoSEQ multiplex PCR; TCRdb keeps only in-frame clonotypes and omits some of them. The sample lists tens of thousands of clones, over 70% occurring once. The length of the CDR3 is 16 residues. The germline gives CDR1 SEHNR, CDR2 FQNEAQ (reference sequence). Germline trimming cut 1 base from V and 4 bases from J; bases unmatched to any gene: 10. The sequence came from a woman older than 75 with acute or convalescent COVID-19. The sample consisted of peripheral blood. The rearrangement uses TRBV7-9 and TRBJ2-7; TRBD1 agrees at 7 bases. In DNA, the CDR3 is TGTGCCAGCAGCTTAGAGGGGGCAGGGGGAAGATACGAGCAGTACTTC. It specifies CASSLEGAGGRYEQYF.